A single sample is the source of the 5 T cell receptor beta chains below, sequenced in a study of T cells in women clearing cervical HPV infection. TCRdb's table, derived via immunoSEQ multiplex PCR, lists solely in-frame clones and lacks some. This sample's table has tens of thousands of clones. The specimen sequenced was blood buffy coat. The origin of the receptors is a woman aged 18 to 75 with a cervical HPV16 infection that either progressed to CIN3+ or cleared (not recorded which).

With respect to this clone: The read ends 3 residues early relative to the CDR3; the germline J gene fills the gap. The chain carries TRBV10-3 and TRBJ1-2, with D perhaps matching TRBD1 (5 bases). In germline, CDR1 is ENHRY, CDR2 SYGVKD. This CDR3 contains 12 residues. Here the CDR3 reads CAIAGGSEGYTF. The CDR3 bases that were read are TGTGCCATCGCTGGGGGGTCGGAGGGC.

Concerning this clone: The CDR3 goes on 3 residues after the read ends, and that part is filled in from the germline J gene. The chain carries TRBV6-2 or TRBV6-3 and TRBJ1-5; a possible D gene is TRBD1 (5 bases). Trimming cost V 5 bases and J 4 bases, with 15 bases left between them. CDR1 is MNHEY and CDR2 is SVGEGT in the germline V gene. The CDR3 runs to 15 residues. CDR3 sequence: CASSPSLTGNQPQHF. Partial CDR3 DNA: TGTGCCAGCAGTCCTTCGTTAACAGGAAATCAGCCC.

A remark on this clone: Read coverage stops 3 residues before the CDR3 terminus; the germline J gene supplies the remainder. The chain combines TRBV18 with TRBJ2-3; D may be TRBD2 (5 bases). This CDR3 has 15 residues. The V gene's germline CDR1 is KGHSH and CDR2 LQKENI. The CDR3 region is CASSPPSSLGETQYF. The covered CDR3 bases are TGTGCCAGCTCACCACCTTCTAGCCTCGGGGAGACG.

About this clone: Relative to the germline gene, one junction end is altered; a read error may explain this. Coverage ceases 3 residues before the CDR3 finishes, and the germline J gene fills in the end. Other DNA variants within this sample encode the same CDR3. The V gene is TRBV5-1, the J gene TRBJ1-3, with D perhaps TRBD1 (6 bases). Germline values: CDR1 SGHRS, CDR2 YFSETQ. The CDR3 is 18 amino acids. The CDR3: CASSLAGQTFDSGNTIYF. The CDR3 bases that were read are TGCGCCAGCAGCTTGGCGGGACAAACCTTTGATTCTGGAAACACT.

With regard to this clone: The observed sequence ends 3 residues before the CDR3 terminus, with the missing tail filled in from the germline J gene. The chain is built from TRBV9 and TRBJ2-7; D possibly corresponds to TRBD2 (6 bases). The CDR3 length is 15 residues. Per germline, CDR1 SGDLS and CDR2 YYNGEE. Trimming took off 4 bases at V and 1 base at J, with 15 bases between the two ends. CDR3 sequence reads: CASSPRDFTSYEQYF. The covered CDR3 bases are TGTGCCAGCAGCCCCCGGGACTTCACGTCCTACGAG.